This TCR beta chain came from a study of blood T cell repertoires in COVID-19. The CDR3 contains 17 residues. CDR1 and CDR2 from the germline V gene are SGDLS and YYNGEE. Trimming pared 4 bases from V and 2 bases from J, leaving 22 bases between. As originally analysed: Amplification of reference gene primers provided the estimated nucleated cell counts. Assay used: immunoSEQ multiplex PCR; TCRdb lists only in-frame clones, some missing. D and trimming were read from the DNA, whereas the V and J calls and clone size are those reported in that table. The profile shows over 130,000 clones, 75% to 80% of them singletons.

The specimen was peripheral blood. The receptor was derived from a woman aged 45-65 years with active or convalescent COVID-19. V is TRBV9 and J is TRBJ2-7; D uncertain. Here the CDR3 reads CASSPSRGVEPTYEQYF. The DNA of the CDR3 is TGTGCCAGCAGCCCGTCTAGAGGTGTCGAACCCACCTACGAGCAGTACTTC.